Reported below is one T cell receptor (beta chain). Antigen specificity is unknown. J was trimmed by 6 bases and V by 7 bases; bases with no gene match: 6. CDR3 length equals 13 residues. CDR1 is SNHLY, CDR2 FYNNEI, per germline. The data belong to a study of T cells in Graves' hyperthyroidism and ophthalmopathy. The study, taken as a whole, reports: Among thyroid clonotypes expanded above 0.001, most also appeared in blood.

The TCR beta CDR3 regions underwent amplification using RNA transcripts as the source. When the TCR CDR3 underwent first-round RT-PCR, the HTBI primer set was used. MiXCR, run by TCRdb on the multiplex PCR reads, gives a single entry per CDR3 protein. The sample holds hundreds of thousands of distinct CDR3 sequences; 38% are singletons and the top ten take 7.5% to 9.5%. This chain uses TRBV2 with TRBJ1-2; 9 bases fit TRBD1. This TCR derives from a man younger than 35 with Graves' hyperthyroidism. The sequenced sample consisted of blood. The CDR3 region has the DNA TGTGCCAGCAAACCTGGGACAGGGAATGGCTACACCTTC. Translated, it gives CASKPGTGNGYTF. Full variable domain (remainder filled in from reference TRBV2 and TRBJ1-2): EPEVTQTPSHQVTQMGQEVILRCVPISNHLYFYWYRQILGQKVEFLVSFYNNEISEKSEIFDDQFSVERPDGSNFTLKIRSTKLEDSAMYFCASKPGTGNGYTFGSGTRLTVV.